These 14 T cell receptor beta chains were all obtained from the same sample, sequenced in a study of pediatric ulcerative colitis. Only in-frame clones appear in the TCRdb table, and some are missing; sequencing was by immunoSEQ multiplex PCR. The repertoire holds some 35,000 clones, with roughly 81% as singletons. During colonoscopy, one to two rectal pinch biopsies were collected. Sequenced input: gut tissue. These TCRs come from a boy aged 5-17 years with mild ulcerative colitis.

The CDR3 loop reads CASSLAGGPGELFF. The CDR3 DNA reads as TGTGCCAGCAGCTTAGCGGGGGGGCCCGGGGAGCTGTTTTTT. V gene TRBV13 combines with J gene TRBJ2-2; 8 bases are shared with TRBD2. J gave up 6 bases and V 1 base, and 1 base lay outside the gene matches. Germline V CDR1 and CDR2: PRHDT, FYEKMQ (reference sequence). This CDR3 is built from 14 residues.

This chain uses TRBV6-5 with TRBJ1-2; 8 positions agree with TRBD1. Losses at the gene ends were 6 bases for V and 4 bases for J; bases not matched to a gene: 10. The CDR3 runs to 15 residues. Germline CDR1 reads MNHEY; CDR2 reads SVGAGI. CDR3 loop: CASRSPRQGRYGYTF. In nucleotides, the CDR3 is TGTGCCAGCAGATCCCCCAGACAGGGGCGCTATGGCTACACCTTC.

The chain recombines TRBV2 with TRBJ2-2; D may be TRBD1 or TRBD2 (5 bases each). This CDR3 is built from 12 residues. The germline V gene encodes CDR1 SNHLY and CDR2 FYNNEI. Trimming shortened V by 11 bases and J by 5 bases, and 12 bases separated the two germline ends. CDR3 nucleotide sequence: TGTGCCCTCACCGAGGGGACCGGGGAGCTGTTTTTT. Its protein product is CALTEGTGELFF.

The rearrangement joins TRBV6-1 to TRBJ1-5, with D possibly being TRBD1 (5 bases). Between the trimmed V and J ends, which lost 1 base and 7 bases, there was a span of 17 bases. The CDR3 covers 16 residues. From germline, CDR1 is MNHNS and CDR2 SASEGT. For the CDR3, the DNA is TGTGCCAGCAGTGAAGGGGGCAGGTTCAGGTTCCAGCCCCAGCATTTT. Encoded protein: CASSEGGRFRFQPQHF.

The chain uses TRBV18 and TRBJ1-4; 8 bases agree with TRBD1. CDR1 KGHSH and CDR2 LQKENI come from the germline V gene. This CDR3 is 15 amino acids long. V lost 2 bases and J lost 4; bases outside the gene matches: 3. CDR3 nucleotide sequence: TGTGCCAGCTCACCAGGACAGGGTAATAATGAAAAACTGTTTTTT. It specifies CASSPGQGNNEKLFF.

The chain has TRBV6-5 and TRBJ1-3; no definite D call. Germline values: CDR1 MNHEY, CDR2 SVGAGI. The V gene lost 2 bases and the J gene lost 2 bases, with 13 bases spanning the gap. The CDR3 has 16 amino acids. CDR3 sequence reads: CASSYDGSTAGNTIYF. The CDR3 DNA sequence: TGTGCCAGCAGTTACGACGGCTCGACGGCTGGAAACACCATATATTTT.

The chain has TRBV5-1 and TRBJ1-2; 8 positions match TRBD1. CDR3 length: 12 amino acids. With V trimmed by 3 bases and J by 6 bases, 1 base remained unmatched. The germline gives CDR1 SGHRS, CDR2 YFSETQ. The CDR3 loop is CASSWGQDGYTF. CDR3 DNA sequence: TGCGCCAGCAGCTGGGGACAGGATGGCTACACCTTC.

This chain joins TRBV11-2 and TRBJ1-3; D unresolved. From germline, CDR1 is SGHAT and CDR2 FQNNGV. Trimming removed 2 bases from V and 0 bases from J, with 5 bases in between. The CDR3 is 14 residues long. CDR3 loop: CASSLLLSGNTIYF. CDR3 coding DNA: TGTGCCAGCAGCTTACTGCTCTCTGGAAACACCATATATTTT. The complete variable domain, with remaining parts taken from reference TRBV11-2 and TRBJ1-3, reads EAGVAQSPRYKIIEKRQSVAFWCNPISGHATLYWYQQILGQGPKLLIQFQNNGVVDDSQLPKDRFSAERLKGVDSTLKIQPAKLEDSAVYLCASSLLLSGNTIYFGEGSWLTVV.

This clone was seen a handful of times. This rearrangement joins TRBV28 to TRBJ1-6; D is unresolved. CDR3 length: 12 amino acids. Germline assignment: CDR1 MDHEN and CDR2 SYDVKM. Trimming stripped 2 bases from V and 12 bases from J, with 8 bases between. The CDR3 bases are TGTGCCAGCAGTTTACTCAATGAACCCCTCCACTTT. Translating gives CASSLLNEPLHF.

The chain employs TRBV7-9 and TRBJ2-1; 7 nucleotides align to TRBD1. V shed 1 base, J shed 0 bases, and the junction held 0 bases outside the gene matches. In germline, CDR1 is SEHNR, CDR2 FQNEAQ (reference sequence). The CDR3 is made up of 15 amino acids. This CDR3 is CASSLGDSSYNEQFF. The DNA of the CDR3 is TGTGCCAGCAGCTTAGGGGACAGCTCCTACAATGAGCAGTTCTTC.

The chain combines TRBV5-1 with TRBJ1-6; D not certain. Trimming shortened V by 1 base and J by 8 bases, and 13 bases separated the two germline ends. The germline V gene has CDR1 SGHRS and CDR2 YFSETQ. The CDR3 extends over 15 amino acids. Written as DNA, the CDR3 is TGCGCCAGCAGCTTGTCAGGACTTCTATATTCACCCCTCCACTTT. Protein: CASSLSGLLYSPLHF.

The V call is TRBV5-8, the J call TRBJ1-6; D unclear. CDR1 and CDR2 from the germline V gene are SGHTS and YDEGEE. V was trimmed by 4 bases and J by 10 bases, leaving 15 bases between them. The CDR3 is 14 amino acids. CDR3 residues: CASSLKTSRSPLHF. In nucleotides, the CDR3 is TGTGCCAGCAGCCTTAAGACGAGTCGCTCACCCCTCCACTTT.

The V call is TRBV4-2, the J call TRBJ1-4; 9 bases fit TRBD1. J lost 5 bases, V lost 0 bases, and 4 bases had no gene match. The CDR3 spans 16 residues. Germline CDR1 and CDR2: LGHNA and YNFKEQ. The CDR3 bases are TGTGCCAGCAGCCAAGACCGAGGGACAGGGAATGAAAAACTGTTTTTT. Its protein product is CASSQDRGTGNEKLFF.

This clone was detected only a few times. This chain links TRBV5-1 with TRBJ2-3, with 13 bases matching TRBD2. V trimming: 3 bases; J trimming: 2 bases; junction bases outside the gene matches: 3. Per germline, CDR1 SGHRS and CDR2 YFSETQ. There are 16 residues in the CDR3. CDR3 bases: TGCGCCAGCAGCTCCGGACTAGCGGGGGCCACAGATACGCAGTATTTT. Encoded protein: CASSSGLAGATDTQYF. The whole variable domain, filled in from reference TRBV5-1 and TRBJ2-3, reads KAGVTQTPRYLIKTRGQQVTLSCSPISGHRSVSWYQQTPGQGLQFLFEYFSETQRNKGNFPGRFSGRQFSNSRSEMNVSTLELGDSALYLCASSSGLAGATDTQYFGPGTRLTVL.